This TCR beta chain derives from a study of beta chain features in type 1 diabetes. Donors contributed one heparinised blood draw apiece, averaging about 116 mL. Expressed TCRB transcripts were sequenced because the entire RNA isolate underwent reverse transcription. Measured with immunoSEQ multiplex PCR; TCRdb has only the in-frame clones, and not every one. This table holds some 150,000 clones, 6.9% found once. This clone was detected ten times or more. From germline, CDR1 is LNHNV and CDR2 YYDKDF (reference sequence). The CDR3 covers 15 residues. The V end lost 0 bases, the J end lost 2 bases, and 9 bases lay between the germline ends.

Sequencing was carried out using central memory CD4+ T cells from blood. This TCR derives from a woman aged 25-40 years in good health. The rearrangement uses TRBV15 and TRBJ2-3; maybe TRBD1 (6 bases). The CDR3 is CATSRDPGATDTQYF. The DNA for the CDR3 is TGTGCCACCAGCAGAGATCCAGGGGCCACAGATACGCAGTATTTT. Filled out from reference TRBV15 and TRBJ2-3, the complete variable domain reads DAMVIQNPRYQVTQFGKPVTLSCSQTLNHNVMYWYQQKSSQAPKLLFHYYDKDFNNEADTPDNFQSRRPNTSFCFLDIRSPGLGDTAMYLCATSRDPGATDTQYFGPGTRLTVL.